One sample yielded the 22 T cell receptor beta chains listed below, sequenced in a study of sequential checkpoint blockade in melanoma. Treatment in this sample: randomized to nivolumab then ipilimumab (arm A) or the reverse (arm B). Sequencing was performed with immunoSEQ multiplex PCR; in TCRdb, only in-frame clones are kept and a portion is missing. The sample consists of about 7,800 clones, 50% to 75% of them appearing once. The material was CD8+ T cells sorted from blood (inferred from file names), obtained from a patient given nivolumab and ipilimumab in sequence. The receptors here all came from a human donor with melanoma.

As DNA, the CDR3 is TGTGCCAGCAGCTCAGGACTGCTAACCGCCTACGAGCAGTACTTC. It specifies CASSSGLLTAYEQYF. The gene calls are TRBV7-9 and TRBJ2-7; tentative D call: TRBD2 (5 bases). The CDR3 loop spans 15 amino acids. CDR1 SEHNR and CDR2 FQNEAQ come from the germline V gene (reference sequence). V lost 4 bases, J lost 2 bases, and 15 bases lay in between. The full variable domain, its missing parts supplied by reference TRBV7-9 and TRBJ2-7, is DTGVSQNPRHKITKRGQNVTFRCDPISEHNRLYWYRQTLGQGPEFLTYFQNEAQLEKSRLLSDRFSAERPKGSFSTLEIQRTEQGDSAMYLCASSSGLLTAYEQYFGPGTRLTVT.

This clone was counted a few times. J is TRBJ2-7 and V is TRBV4-1, with 8 positions matching TRBD1. Trimming cost V 2 bases and J 2 bases; bases outside gene matches: 5. The CDR3 totals 15 residues. Germline CDR1 and CDR2: MGHRA and YSYEKL. CDR3 sequence: CASSQLVQGAYEQYF. The CDR3, as DNA: TGCGCCAGCAGCCAATTGGTACAGGGGGCCTACGAGCAGTACTTC.

The chain has TRBV27 and TRBJ2-7, with 8 positions matching TRBD1. CDR3 length: 16 residues. J lost 3 bases, V lost 8 bases, and 15 bases had no gene match. Germline V gene lookup returns CDR1 MNHEY and CDR2 SMNVEV (reference sequence). The CDR3 spells CASREGRQGIFYEQYF. Written as DNA, the CDR3 is TGTGCCAGCCGCGAAGGTCGACAGGGGATTTTCTACGAGCAGTACTTC.

V is TRBV28 and J is TRBJ1-1; unclear D gene. Germline lookup yields CDR1 MDHEN and CDR2 SYDVKM. This CDR3 contains 13 residues. V was shortened by 5 bases and J by 4 bases, with 11 bases between the two germline ends. For the CDR3, the DNA is TGTGCCAGCAGTCCGGCGGGTGGCACTGAAGCTTTCTTT. Translated, it gives CASSPAGGTEAFF.

The genes are TRBV9 and TRBJ2-2; D is perhaps TRBD2 (5 bases). V lost 4 bases, J lost 2 bases, and 18 bases lay in between. The CDR3 contains 17 residues. Germline assignment: CDR1 SGDLS and CDR2 YYNGEE. The DNA of the CDR3 is TGTGCCAGCAGCTCCCCCGTGGCAGCGGTTAACACCGGGGAGCTGTTTTTT. Residues: CASSSPVAAVNTGELFF. The entire variable domain, with the rest obtained from reference TRBV9 and TRBJ2-2, is as follows: DSGVTQTPKHLITATGQRVTLRCSPRSGDLSVYWYQQSLDQGLQFLIQYYNGEERAKGNILERFSAQQFPDLHSELNLSSLELGDSALYFCASSSPVAAVNTGELFFGEGSRLTVL.

The rearrangement joins TRBV19 to TRBJ2-1, with 10 bases matching TRBD2. The germline V gene encodes CDR1 LNHDA and CDR2 SQIVND (reference sequence). Trimming removed 4 bases from V and 8 bases from J; junction bases left unmatched: 8. CDR3 length: 15 residues. The CDR3 sequence: CASSRSSGSYDEQFF. CDR3 sequence (DNA): TGTGCCAGTAGTAGATCTAGCGGGAGTTACGATGAGCAGTTCTTC.

The J gene is TRBJ1-3, the V gene TRBV15, with D hard to call. This CDR3 has 14 amino acids. V was cut by 4 bases and J by 2 bases, with 9 bases left in between. Germline CDR1 LNHNV, CDR2 YYDKDF (reference sequence). CDR3 nucleotide sequence: TGTGCCACCAGCACGAGACAAACTGGAAACACCATATATTTT. Translating it yields CATSTRQTGNTIYF.

The genes are TRBV19 and TRBJ2-7, with D possibly TRBD2 on 6 matching bases. The length of the CDR3 is 12 residues. The V gene lost 3 bases and the J gene lost 5 bases, with 8 bases spanning the gap. From germline, CDR1 is LNHDA and CDR2 SQIVND (reference sequence). The CDR3 DNA sequence: TGTGCCAGTAGTATCGGGGGTGACGAGCAGTACTTC. Protein sequence: CASSIGGDEQYF.

This clone was found a few times. The chain has TRBV7-9 and TRBJ2-7, with D hard to call. Germline V CDR1 and CDR2: SEHNR, FQNEAQ (reference sequence). This CDR3 is 13 amino acids long. V dropped 1 base and J dropped 3 bases, with 7 bases sitting between them. The CDR3 DNA reads TGTGCCAGCAGCTTAGGGCCGAACTACGAGCAGTACTTC. Protein product: CASSLGPNYEQYF.

The rearrangement uses TRBV15 and TRBJ1-5, with a tentative D call TRBD1 (6 bases). The germline gives CDR1 LNHNV, CDR2 YYDKDF (reference sequence). The CDR3 has 14 amino acids. Trimming pared 8 bases from V and 7 bases from J, leaving 18 bases between. CDR3 DNA sequence: TGTGCCACCGGTCGGACAGAAAGGGGGCAGCCCCAGCATTTT. It yields the protein CATGRTERGQPQHF.

The CDR3 region has the DNA TGTGCCAGCAGTTTCCGGGGACAACACACCGGGGAGCTGTTTTTT. It codes for CASSFRGQHTGELFF. The rearrangement joins TRBV28 to TRBJ2-2; TRBD1 is a possible D gene (6 bases). The CDR3 contains 15 residues. CDR1 is MDHEN, CDR2 SYDVKM, per germline. V was clipped by 3 bases and J by 3 bases, with 11 bases between them.

Within the sample, this clone is large. The identical CDR3 is also encoded by other nucleotide sequences in the sample. In nucleotides, the CDR3 is TGTGCCAGTAGCCGGACTAGCGGGAGTCTCAATGAGCAGTTCTTC. It encodes CASSRTSGSLNEQFF. The chain uses TRBV19 and TRBJ2-1, with 13 bases lining up with TRBD2. The CDR3 has 15 amino acids. Unmatched junction bases numbered 5, after V lost 6 bases and J lost 6 bases. The V gene's germline CDR1 is LNHDA and CDR2 SQIVND (reference sequence). The entire variable domain, with the rest obtained from reference TRBV19 and TRBJ2-1, is as follows: DGGITQSPKYLFRKEGQNVTLSCEQNLNHDAMYWYRQDPGQGLRLIYYSQIVNDFQKGDIAEGYSVSREKKESFPLTVTSAQKNPTAFYLCASSRTSGSLNEQFFGPGTRLTVL.

The chain uses TRBV6-5 and TRBJ1-1; no definite D call. Trimming shortened V by 0 bases and J by 0 bases, and 8 bases separated the two germline ends. The CDR3 contains 15 residues. CDR1 MNHEY and CDR2 SVGAGI come from the germline V gene. The CDR3 DNA reads TGTGCCAGCAGTTACTCTAACAGCATGAACACTGAAGCTTTCTTT. Translation gives CASSYSNSMNTEAFF.

The chain carries TRBV7-6 and TRBJ2-3; D gene uncertain. The CDR3 covers 13 residues. The germline gives CDR1 SGHVS, CDR2 FNYEAQ. V lost 2 bases to trimming and J lost 6 bases, with 9 bases between them. The CDR3 sequence: CASSLFVEDTQYF. For the CDR3, the DNA is TGTGCCAGCAGCTTATTCGTCGAGGATACGCAGTATTTT.

V gene TRBV19 combines with J gene TRBJ2-7, with a weak D call TRBD1 (7 bases). The CDR3 spans 13 residues. V lost 5 bases to trimming and J lost 1 base, with 9 bases between them. Germline lookup yields CDR1 LNHDA and CDR2 SQIVND (reference sequence). For the CDR3, the DNA is TGTGCCAGTAGTGCGGGACAGTCCTACGAGCAGTACTTC. It encodes CASSAGQSYEQYF.

The chain couples TRBV2 to TRBJ2-7; 9 nucleotides agree with TRBD2. The V gene's germline CDR1 is SNHLY and CDR2 FYNNEI. J was trimmed by 3 bases and V by 4 bases; bases with no gene match: 7. The CDR3 has 15 residues. CDR3 amino acids: CASSVRLAVLYEQYF. In DNA, the CDR3 is TGTGCCAGCAGTGTCCGACTAGCGGTCCTCTACGAGCAGTACTTC.

This clone has more than one count but fewer than ten. The chain uses TRBV27 and TRBJ2-7; 7 bases match TRBD2. The CDR3 sequence is 13 residues long. Germline-derived CDR1 and CDR2 are MNHEY and SMNVEV (reference sequence). V gave up 3 bases and J gave up 5 bases; unmatched junction bases: 4. In DNA, the CDR3 is TGTGCCAGCAGTTTGGGCCGGGGGGACGAGCAGTACTTC. It codes for CASSLGRGDEQYF.

A few counts support this clone. Other nucleotide sequences in the sample specify the same CDR3. V and J are TRBV4-1 and TRBJ2-7; D unresolved. The CDR3 consists of 15 residues. Germline values: CDR1 MGHRA, CDR2 YSYEKL. Trimming left V 5 bases short and J 0 bases short, with 14 bases between. The CDR3 nucleotides are TGCGCCAGCAGCGGAGAACCCCATCCCTCCTACGAGCAGTACTTC. It yields the protein CASSGEPHPSYEQYF.

The V call is TRBV19, the J call TRBJ1-1; unclear D gene. The CDR3 has 15 residues. CDR1 is LNHDA, CDR2 SQIVND, per germline (reference sequence). Trimming left V 3 bases short and J 0 bases short, with 11 bases between. The CDR3 bases are TGTGCCAGTAGTATCGCCCCCGGGGTGAACACTGAAGCTTTCTTT. Its translation is CASSIAPGVNTEAFF.

The chain uses TRBV7-2 and TRBJ2-7; the match to TRBD2 covers 10 bases. Germline V gives CDR1 SGHTA, CDR2 FQGNSA. V shed 2 bases and J 2 bases; nucleotides not matched to a gene: 6. There are 16 residues in the CDR3. For the CDR3, the DNA is TGTGCCAGCAGCTTATATGCTAGCGGGAGACCCTACGAGCAGTACTTC. This codes for CASSLYASGRPYEQYF.

The genes are TRBV7-9 and TRBJ2-2; the D gene is possibly TRBD2 (6 bases). Germline lookup yields CDR1 SEHNR and CDR2 FQNEAQ (reference sequence). V shed 11 bases and J shed 2 bases, with 9 bases lying between them. The CDR3 length is 12 residues. CDR3 bases: TGTGCCGGGGGACTTAACACCGGGGAGCTGTTTTTT. Translating gives CAGGLNTGELFF.

J is TRBJ1-5 and V is TRBV4-2; 7 bases match TRBD1. The germline gives CDR1 LGHNA, CDR2 YNFKEQ. This CDR3 is built from 15 residues. The trim removed 4 bases at V and 0 bases at J, leaving 3 bases unmatched. The CDR3 DNA reads as TGTGCCAGCAGCCCTAACAGGGGTAGCAATCAGCCCCAGCATTTT. Its protein product is CASSPNRGSNQPQHF.